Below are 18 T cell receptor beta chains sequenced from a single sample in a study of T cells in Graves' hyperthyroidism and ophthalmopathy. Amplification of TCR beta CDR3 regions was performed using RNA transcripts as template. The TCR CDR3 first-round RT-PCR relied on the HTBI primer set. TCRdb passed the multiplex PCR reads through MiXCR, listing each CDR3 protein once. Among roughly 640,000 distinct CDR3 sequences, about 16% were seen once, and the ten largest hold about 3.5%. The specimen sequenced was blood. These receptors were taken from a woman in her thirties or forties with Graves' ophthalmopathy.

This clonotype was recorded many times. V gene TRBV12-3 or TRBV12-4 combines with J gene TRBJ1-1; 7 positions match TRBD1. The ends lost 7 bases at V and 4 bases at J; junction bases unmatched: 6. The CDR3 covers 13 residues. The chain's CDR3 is CASTTTGLTEAFF. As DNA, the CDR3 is TGTGCCAGCACAACGACAGGGCTCACTGAAGCTTTCTTT.

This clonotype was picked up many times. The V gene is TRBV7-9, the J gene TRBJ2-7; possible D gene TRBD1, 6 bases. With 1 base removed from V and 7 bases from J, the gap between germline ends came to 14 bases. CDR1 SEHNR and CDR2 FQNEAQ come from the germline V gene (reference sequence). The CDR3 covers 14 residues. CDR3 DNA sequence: TGTGCCAGCAGCTTAGTCCCGACAGGCGGAGAGCAGTACTTC. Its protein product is CASSLVPTGGEQYF.

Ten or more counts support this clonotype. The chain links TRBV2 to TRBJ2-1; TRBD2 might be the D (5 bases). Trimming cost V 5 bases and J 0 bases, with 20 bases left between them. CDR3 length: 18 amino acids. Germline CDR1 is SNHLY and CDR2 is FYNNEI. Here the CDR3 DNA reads TGTGCCAGCAGTCGGGGTAGAGGAGCTACGAGCTCCTACAATGAGCAGTTCTTC. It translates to CASSRGRGATSSYNEQFF. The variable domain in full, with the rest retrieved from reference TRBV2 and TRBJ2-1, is EPEVTQTPSHQVTQMGQEVILRCVPISNHLYFYWYRQILGQKVEFLVSFYNNEISEKSEIFDDQFSVERPDGSNFTLKIRSTKLEDSAMYFCASSRGRGATSSYNEQFFGPGTRLTVL.

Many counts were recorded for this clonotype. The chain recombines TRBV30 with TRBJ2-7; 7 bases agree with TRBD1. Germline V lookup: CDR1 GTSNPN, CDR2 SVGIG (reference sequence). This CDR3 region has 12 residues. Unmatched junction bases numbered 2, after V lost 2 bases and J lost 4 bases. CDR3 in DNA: TGTGCCTGGAGTAGGACAGGATACGAGCAGTACTTC. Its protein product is CAWSRTGYEQYF.

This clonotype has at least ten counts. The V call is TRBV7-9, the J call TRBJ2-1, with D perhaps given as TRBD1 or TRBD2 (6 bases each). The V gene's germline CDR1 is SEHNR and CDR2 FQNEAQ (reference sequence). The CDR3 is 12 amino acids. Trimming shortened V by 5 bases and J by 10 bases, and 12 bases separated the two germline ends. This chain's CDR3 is CASSPVGGEQFF. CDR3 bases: TGTGCCAGCAGCCCCGTGGGGGGCGAGCAGTTCTTC.

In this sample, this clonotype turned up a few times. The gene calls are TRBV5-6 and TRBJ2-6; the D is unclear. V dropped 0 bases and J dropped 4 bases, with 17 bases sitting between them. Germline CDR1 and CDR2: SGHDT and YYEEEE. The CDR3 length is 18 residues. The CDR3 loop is CASSLGQSKLWGANVLTF. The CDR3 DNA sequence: TGTGCCAGCAGCTTGGGCCAGTCTAAGCTCTGGGGGGCCAACGTCCTGACTTTC.

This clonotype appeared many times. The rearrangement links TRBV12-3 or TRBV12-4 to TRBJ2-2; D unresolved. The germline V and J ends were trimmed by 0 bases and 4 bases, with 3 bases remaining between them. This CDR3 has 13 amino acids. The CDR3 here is CASSLAITGELFF. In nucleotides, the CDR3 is TGTGCCAGCAGTTTAGCGATCACCGGGGAGCTGTTTTTT.

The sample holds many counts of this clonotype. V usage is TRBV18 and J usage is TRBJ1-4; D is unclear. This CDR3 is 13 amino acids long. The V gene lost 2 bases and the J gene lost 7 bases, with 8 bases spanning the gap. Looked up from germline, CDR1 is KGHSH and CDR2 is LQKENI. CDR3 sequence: CASSPTYGEKLFF. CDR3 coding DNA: TGTGCCAGCTCACCAACGTATGGTGAAAAACTGTTTTTT.

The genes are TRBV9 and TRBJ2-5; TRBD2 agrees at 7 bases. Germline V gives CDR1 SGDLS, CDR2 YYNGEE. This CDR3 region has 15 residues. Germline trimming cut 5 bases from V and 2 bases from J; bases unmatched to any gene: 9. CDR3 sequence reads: CASSLSGNKQETQYF. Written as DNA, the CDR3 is TGTGCCAGCAGTCTAAGCGGGAACAAACAAGAGACCCAGTACTTC.

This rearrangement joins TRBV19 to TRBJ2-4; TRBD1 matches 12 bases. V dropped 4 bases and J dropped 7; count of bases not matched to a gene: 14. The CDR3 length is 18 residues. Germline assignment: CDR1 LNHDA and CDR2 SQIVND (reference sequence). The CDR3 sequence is CASSSQRRDRGRLNIQYF. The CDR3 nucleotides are TGTGCCAGTAGTAGCCAACGCCGGGACAGGGGGCGTTTGAACATTCAGTACTTC.

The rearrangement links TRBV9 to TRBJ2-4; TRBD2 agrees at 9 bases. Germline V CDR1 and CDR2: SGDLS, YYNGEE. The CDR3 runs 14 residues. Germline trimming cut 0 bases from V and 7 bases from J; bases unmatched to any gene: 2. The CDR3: CASSVVAGGNIQYF. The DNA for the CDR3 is TGTGCCAGCAGCGTAGTGGCGGGAGGGAACATTCAGTACTTC.

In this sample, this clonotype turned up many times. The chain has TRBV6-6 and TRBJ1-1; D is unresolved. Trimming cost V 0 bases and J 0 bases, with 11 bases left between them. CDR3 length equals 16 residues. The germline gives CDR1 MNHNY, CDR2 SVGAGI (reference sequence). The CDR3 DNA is TGTGCCAGCAGTTACTCGAAAAGCTGGATGAACACTGAAGCTTTCTTT. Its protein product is CASSYSKSWMNTEAFF.

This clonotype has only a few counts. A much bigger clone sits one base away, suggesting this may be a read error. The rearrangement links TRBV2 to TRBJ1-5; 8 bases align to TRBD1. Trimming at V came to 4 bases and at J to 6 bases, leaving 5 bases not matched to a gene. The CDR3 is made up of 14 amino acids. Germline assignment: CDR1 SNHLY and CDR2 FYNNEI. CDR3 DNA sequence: TGTGCCAGCAGTGGGGGACAGGACAGTCAGCCCCAGCATTTT. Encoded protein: CASSGGQDSQPQHF.

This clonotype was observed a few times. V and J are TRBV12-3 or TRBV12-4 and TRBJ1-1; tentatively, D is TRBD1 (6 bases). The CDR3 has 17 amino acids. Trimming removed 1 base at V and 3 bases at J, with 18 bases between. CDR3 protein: CASSLEVIEGGDTEAFF. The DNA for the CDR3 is TGTGCCAGCAGTTTAGAGGTAATTGAGGGGGGTGACACTGAAGCTTTCTTT.

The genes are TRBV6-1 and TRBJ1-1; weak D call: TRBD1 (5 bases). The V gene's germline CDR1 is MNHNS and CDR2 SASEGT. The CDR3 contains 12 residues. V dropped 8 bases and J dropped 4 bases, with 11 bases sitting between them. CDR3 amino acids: CASPGEPTEAFF. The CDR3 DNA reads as TGTGCCAGCCCGGGGGAGCCCACTGAAGCTTTCTTT.

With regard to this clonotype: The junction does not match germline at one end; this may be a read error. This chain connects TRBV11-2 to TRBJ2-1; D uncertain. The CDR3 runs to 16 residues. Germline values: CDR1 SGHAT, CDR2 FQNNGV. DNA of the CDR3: TGTGCCAGCAGCTTAATCGTGGGTACGTCCTACAATGAGCAGCACTTC. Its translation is CASSLIVGTSYNEQHF.

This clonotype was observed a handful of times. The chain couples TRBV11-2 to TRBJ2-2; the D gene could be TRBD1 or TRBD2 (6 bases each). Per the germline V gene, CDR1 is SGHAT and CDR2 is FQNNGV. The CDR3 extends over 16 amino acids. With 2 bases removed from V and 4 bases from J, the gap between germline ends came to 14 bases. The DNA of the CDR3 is TGTGCCAGCAGCTTACCACTGGGGGGCATCACCGGGGAGCTGTTTTTT. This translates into CASSLPLGGITGELFF.

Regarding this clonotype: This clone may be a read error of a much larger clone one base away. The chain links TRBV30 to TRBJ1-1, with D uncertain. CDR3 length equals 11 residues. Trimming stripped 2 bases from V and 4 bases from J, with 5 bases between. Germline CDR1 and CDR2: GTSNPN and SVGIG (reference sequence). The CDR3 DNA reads TGTGCCTGGAGTTGGGCCACTGAAGCTTTCTTT. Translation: CAWSWATEAFF. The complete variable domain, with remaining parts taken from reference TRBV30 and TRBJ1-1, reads SQTIHQWPATLVQPVGSPLSLECTVEGTSNPNLYWYRQAAGRGLQLLFYSVGIGQISSEVPQNLSASRPQDRQFILSSKKLLLSDSGFYLCAWSWATEAFFGQGTRLTVV.